Below, 12 T cell receptor beta chains from the same sample are listed, as sequenced in a study of blood T cell repertoires in COVID-19. Assay used: immunoSEQ multiplex PCR; TCRdb lists only in-frame clones, some missing. The sample lists some 150,000 clones, approximately 84% occurring once. Sample: peripheral blood. The receptors were gathered from a man in his forties with acute or convalescent COVID-19.

The CDR3 sequence: CASSQAGLAGVLETQYF. The CDR3, as DNA: TGTGCCAGCAGCCAAGCGGGACTAGCGGGGGTTCTAGAGACCCAGTACTTC. This sequence joins TRBV3-1 (or the pseudogene TRBV3-2) and TRBJ2-5; 14 bases are a match to TRBD2. V shed 1 base and J 4 bases; nucleotides not matched to a gene: 5. Germline V gene data show CDR1 as LGHDT and CDR2 as YNNKEL (reference sequence). CDR3 length equals 17 residues.

The CDR3 sequence: CSASWTALRPTQYF. CDR3 sequence (DNA): TGCAGTGCTAGTTGGACAGCGCTACGCCCTACGCAGTATTTT. J is TRBJ2-3 and V is TRBV20-1, with D perhaps TRBD1 (6 bases). V lost 3 bases to trimming and J lost 8 bases, with 18 bases between them. This CDR3 is 14 amino acids long. Germline CDR1 reads DFQATT; CDR2 reads SNEGSKA (reference sequence).

This clone was observed a handful of times. This rearrangement joins TRBV9 to TRBJ2-2, with 9 bases fitting TRBD2. The CDR3 sequence is 15 residues long. Germline V gene lookup returns CDR1 SGDLS and CDR2 YYNGEE. Unmatched junction bases numbered 4, after V lost 0 bases and J lost 7 bases. The CDR3 loop reads CASSVAGTSSGELFF. As DNA, the CDR3 is TGTGCCAGCAGCGTAGCGGGGACTAGCAGCGGGGAGCTGTTTTTT.

This chain's CDR3 is CASGRLGGRSYNEQFF. In DNA form, the CDR3 reads TGTGCCAGCGGAAGGTTGGGGGGGAGGTCCTACAATGAGCAGTTCTTC. This chain links TRBV28 with TRBJ2-1; 7 nucleotides agree with TRBD2. The CDR3 has 16 amino acids. The junction had 11 bases not matched to a gene; V was cut back by 8 bases and J by 1 base. CDR1 is MDHEN and CDR2 is SYDVKM in the germline V gene.

This sequence joins TRBV4-2 and TRBJ2-2; D might be TRBD1 (5 bases). Germline V gene lookup returns CDR1 LGHNA and CDR2 YNFKEQ. The CDR3 consists of 16 residues. V was shortened by 4 bases and J by 0 bases, with 12 bases between the two germline ends. CDR3 bases: TGTGCCAGCAGCCTGACAGCGATAGCGAACACCGGGGAGCTGTTTTTT. Its protein product is CASSLTAIANTGELFF.

The V call is TRBV3-1 (or the pseudogene TRBV3-2), the J call TRBJ2-3, with TRBD1 matching 8 bases. Germline loops: CDR1 LGHDT, CDR2 YNNKEL (reference sequence). V trimming: 3 bases; J trimming: 4 bases; junction bases outside the gene matches: 6. This CDR3 is 15 amino acids long. The CDR3 loop reads CASSQRDRGADTQYF. The CDR3 DNA sequence: TGTGCCAGCAGCCAGAGAGACAGGGGTGCAGATACGCAGTATTTT.

The V and J genes are TRBV29-1 and TRBJ2-1; 9 bases align to TRBD1. Trimming cost V 3 bases and J 5 bases; bases outside gene matches: 5. Looked up from germline, CDR1 is SQVTM and CDR2 is ANQGSEA. The CDR3 loop spans 14 amino acids. CDR3 in DNA: TGCAGCGTTGAGGCGGGACAGGGTCACAATGAGCAGTTCTTC. Protein sequence: CSVEAGQGHNEQFF.

The J gene is TRBJ1-3, the V gene TRBV23-1, with D perhaps TRBD1 (5 bases). TRBV23-1 is flagged as an ORF with uncertain function. The CDR3 has 17 amino acids. Trimming cost V 3 bases and J 0 bases, with 15 bases left between them. The CDR3 loop reads CASSQVPPRVSGNTIYF. The CDR3 coding sequence is TGCGCCAGCAGTCAGGTCCCTCCCAGGGTCTCTGGAAACACCATATATTTT.

The rearrangement uses TRBV9 and TRBJ2-5; 8 positions agree with TRBD2. Per germline, CDR1 SGDLS and CDR2 YYNGEE. This CDR3 spans 14 amino acids. The J segment lost 5 bases and the V segment lost 0 bases, leaving 3 bases of the junction unmatched. The CDR3 DNA reads as TGTGCCAGCAGCGTAGCGGGGGGGGTGGAGACCCAGTACTTC. This encodes CASSVAGGVETQYF.

The rearrangement joins TRBV6-5 to TRBJ2-7; TRBD1 is a possible D gene (6 bases). Germline CDR1 and CDR2: MNHEY and SVGAGI. Trimming stripped 7 bases from V and 2 bases from J, with 18 bases between. This CDR3 has 15 residues. The CDR3 here is CASKKTPGETYEQYF. DNA for the CDR3: TGTGCCAGCAAGAAAACGCCAGGGGAAACCTACGAGCAGTACTTC.

This clone has only a few counts. The chain carries TRBV5-1 and TRBJ1-2, with a possible D match to TRBD1 (5 bases). The CDR3 runs to 14 residues. Germline values: CDR1 SGHRS, CDR2 YFSETQ. With 0 bases removed from V and 7 bases from J, the gap between germline ends came to 13 bases. The CDR3 nucleotides are TGCGCCAGCAGCTTGGTGGAGGGGAGGGGTGGCTACACCTTC. This sequence encodes CASSLVEGRGGYTF.

The rearrangement links TRBV7-6 to TRBJ2-3; D is perhaps TRBD2 (7 bases). V was shortened by 6 bases and J by 4 bases, with 23 bases between the two germline ends. This CDR3 region has 17 residues. Germline V gene data show CDR1 as SGHVS and CDR2 as FNYEAQ. CDR3 loop: CASRAILGGGVADTQYF. CDR3 DNA: TGTGCCAGCAGGGCTATCCTGGGGGGGGGCGTGGCAGATACGCAGTATTTT.